This T cell receptor (beta chain) derives from a study of T cell repertoires in cytomegalovirus infection (dated by TCRdb to the late 2010s). In the study overall: Alongside well-studied HLA-B-restricted epitopes, the peptide stimulations were aimed at recently identified HLA-C-restricted CMV epitopes, whose presentation resists viral immunomodulation. Because public TCR beta signatures pointed to carriage of CMV infection together with the matching HLA type, the HLA type of each donor mattered for the analysis.

In its sample, this clonotype was seen a few times. The antigen this receptor binds is unknown. No base qualities exist here, and no much larger clone lies one base off it. Instrument used: Illumina HiSeq 1500. Through fastp at Q25 and MiXCR, TCRdb rebuilt clones from the public reads, retaining in-frame beta chains. Rows are unified per CDR3 protein, each entry keeping the most common DNA and genes. The sample yields roughly 45,000 distinct CDR3 sequences; roughly 20% were counted once. Clones ranked in the top ten supply approximately 90% of the sample. Paper-wide results and their limitations: In both this cohort and an independent approximately 400-donor cohort, the cumulative frequency of public TCR beta family members distinguished carriers of CMV infection plus the relevant HLA type. The ex vivo response was dominated by HLA-C-restricted CMV-specific TCR beta clonotypes, and the single most frequent clonotype in two of eight donors was supplied by these HLA-C-restricted clonotypes.

Compared with germline, V lacks 2 bases and J lacks 0 bases; bases without a gene match: 7. The CDR3 goes from the cysteine to the phenylalanine over 20 residues. Only the CDR3 DNA is retained, 60 bases long and in frame from the first base. From the germline V gene, CDR1 is SGHAT and CDR2 is FQNNGV. The label giving this sample's treatment or condition can be read as: in vitro stimulation with specific CMV peptide epitopes to enrich CMV-specific T cells. This clonotype originated in a human donor in good health (CMV status not recorded). Some clones in this sample may be carry-over from other donors' samples. This specimen was CD8+ T cells from cultured PBMCs, taken from culture after CMV antigen stimulation. The sequence is built from TRBV11-2 and TRBJ2-1, and 16 junctional nucleotides match TRBD2. The DNA reads as follows: TGTGCCAGCAGCTTATCGGGACTAGCGGGAGGGGAAAGCTCCTACAATGAGCAGTTCTTC. Its translation is CASSLSGLAGGESSYNEQFF.